This T cell receptor beta chain was identified in a study of human T cells and chemical hapten exposure. Regarding the study as a whole: Because all patients had alopecia, their immune responses might differ from healthy ones.

Described time point: patch test 2, 6 weeks after DPC sensitization. Treatment in this sample: therapeutic diphenylcyclopropenone sensitization with weekly scalp DPC. A word on this clonotype: Its antigen remains unknown.

CDR1 and CDR2 from the germline V gene are SQVTM and ANQGSEA. V was clipped by 6 bases and J by 0 bases, with 12 bases between them. This CDR3 has 13 amino acids. TCRdb re-called the RACE reads through MiXCR, storing one row per CDR3 protein. The profile shows roughly 96,000 distinct CDR3 sequences, 9.3% of them singletons. Sequences were derived from whole blood, sampled in connection with sensitization to the hapten diphenylcyclopropenone (DPC). The chain links TRBV29-1 to TRBJ2-7; maybe TRBD1 (5 bases). This TCR came from a woman aged 40-49 years with alopecia areata. Some clones in this sample may be carry-over from other donors' samples. CDR3 region: CSVKGANSYEQYF. Written as DNA, the CDR3 is TGCAGCGTCAAAGGGGCTAACTCCTACGAGCAGTACTTC.